The sample holds a few counts of the clone carrying this T cell receptor (beta chain). The sample comes from a study of blood T cell repertoires in COVID-19. As for the study in general: The United States, Italy and Spain supplied acute and convalescent COVID-19 samples. Sources were T cells, B-cell-depleted T cells, or PBMCs; the material itself was cDNA or gDNA.

Authors' methods: Quantification of nucleated cells was approximated via reference gene primer amplification. Data came from immunoSEQ multiplex PCR; TCRdb stores just in-frame clones and leaves some out. That table supplies the V and J calls and clone size; D and trimming were determined from the DNA. The table includes almost 100,000 clones, about nine tenths detected once. The TCR originated in a middle-aged man with acute or convalescent COVID-19. The sample comprised peripheral blood.

The CDR3 loop reads CASSLGLRQGRGTGELFF. The CDR3 nucleotides are TGCGCCAGCAGCTTGGGCCTACGACAGGGGAGAGGGACCGGGGAGCTGTTTTTT. V usage is TRBV5-1 and J usage is TRBJ2-2; TRBD1 matches at 8 bases. Germline V gene data show CDR1 as SGHRS and CDR2 as YFSETQ. The V and J ends lost 0 bases and 5 bases, in that order; junction bases with no gene match: 12. This CDR3 comprises 18 residues. The complete variable domain, with remaining parts taken from reference TRBV5-1 and TRBJ2-2, reads KAGVTQTPRYLIKTRGQQVTLSCSPISGHRSVSWYQQTPGQGLQFLFEYFSETQRNKGNFPGRFSGRQFSNSRSEMNVSTLELGDSALYLCASSLGLRQGRGTGELFFGEGSRLTVL.